One sample yielded the 13 T cell receptor beta chains listed below, sequenced in a study of blood T cell repertoires in COVID-19 (dated by TCRdb to between 2020 and 2021). Library generation was performed with the immunoSEQ multiplex PCR assay. TCRdb took this table from immuneACCESS and kept in-frame rearrangements with V and J called. Such tables lack part of the clones; where checked against another copy, unresolved V genes explain under half of the gap, and the rest is unexplained. Across this sample there are about 170,000 clones, with around nine tenths seen only once. The ten largest clones represent 2% to 2.5% of the sample. Sequenced sample: peripheral blood. The receptors originated from a man aged 45-60 years who had recovered from COVID-19.

This chain links TRBV5-4 with TRBJ2-7; 9 nucleotides agree with TRBD1. J gave up 3 bases and V 2 bases, and 6 bases lay outside the gene matches. Germline loops: CDR1 SGHNT, CDR2 YYREEE (reference sequence). The CDR3 runs 15 residues. The CDR3 coding sequence is TGTGCCAGCAGCTTAGCCGGGACAGGGATCTACGAGCAGTACTTC. It codes for CASSLAGTGIYEQYF.

The chain joins TRBV10-1 to TRBJ1-1; D is uncertain. V lost 2 bases to trimming and J lost 1 base, with 5 bases between them. CDR1 and CDR2 (germline): WNHNN, SYGVQD (reference sequence). The CDR3 is 13 residues long. CDR3 in DNA: TGCGCCAGCAGTGAGAACTGGAACACTGAAGCTTTCTTT. Translated, it gives CASSENWNTEAFF.

In its sample, this clone was seen once. The sample has other DNA sequences that encode this CDR3 too. This chain joins TRBV27 and TRBJ1-5, with 9 bases fitting TRBD1. With 2 bases clipped from V and 4 bases from J, the junction kept 3 bases outside the gene matches. Germline-derived CDR1 and CDR2 are MNHEY and SMNVEV (reference sequence). The CDR3 totals 15 residues. The CDR3, as DNA: TGTGCCAGCAGTTTAGGAGGGACAGGGAATCAGCCCCAGCATTTT. This translates into CASSLGGTGNQPQHF.

J is TRBJ1-1 and V is TRBV7-9, with unresolved D. Germline V gives CDR1 SEHNR, CDR2 FQNEAQ (reference sequence). The CDR3 has 13 residues. Between the trimmed V and J ends, which lost 1 base and 7 bases, there was a span of 10 bases. CDR3 in amino acids: CASSLDFGIEAFF. The CDR3 nucleotides read TGTGCCAGCAGCTTAGATTTCGGGATTGAAGCTTTCTTT. The entire variable domain, with the rest obtained from reference TRBV7-9 and TRBJ1-1, is as follows: DTGVSQNPRHKITKRGQNVTFRCDPISEHNRLYWYRQTLGQGPEFLTYFQNEAQLEKSRLLSDRFSAERPKGSFSTLEIQRTEQGDSAMYLCASSLDFGIEAFFGQGTRLTVV.

The chain recombines TRBV28 with TRBJ1-2; 10 nucleotides match TRBD1. This CDR3 region has 14 residues. Per germline, CDR1 MDHEN and CDR2 SYDVKM. V shed 8 bases, J shed 4 bases, and the junction held 7 bases outside the gene matches. CDR3 bases: TGTGCCAGCTTCGACAGGGGGCGGACCTATGGCTACACCTTC. Encoded protein: CASFDRGRTYGYTF.

CDR3 in amino acids: CASSTRSAGEQFF. The CDR3 coding sequence is TGTGCCAGCAGCACGAGGAGCGCTGGTGAGCAGTTCTTC. The chain links TRBV5-4 to TRBJ2-1; D is ambiguous. The length of the CDR3 is 13 residues. V was cut by 4 bases and J by 9 bases, with 14 bases left in between. Germline V CDR1 and CDR2: SGHNT, YYREEE (reference sequence).

This chain joins TRBV28 and TRBJ1-2; 10 bases map to TRBD1. The germline CDR1 and CDR2 sequences are MDHEN and SYDVKM. The CDR3 covers 15 residues. Trimming cost V 7 bases and J 8 bases; bases outside gene matches: 13. The CDR3 region is CASNPTGGPRLGYTF. The CDR3 DNA sequence: TGTGCCAGCAACCCGACAGGGGGCCCCAGGTTAGGCTACACCTTC.

The chain has TRBV2 and TRBJ2-1, with 9 bases identical to TRBD1. The CDR3 is made up of 16 amino acids. V gave up 6 bases and J gave up 4 bases; unmatched junction bases: 10. The germline CDR1 and CDR2 sequences are SNHLY and FYNNEI. CDR3 residues: CASRNPRDREYNEQFF. For the CDR3, the DNA is TGTGCCAGCAGGAACCCTAGGGACAGGGAATACAATGAGCAGTTCTTC.

The CDR3 DNA reads TGTGCCAGCAGCCCCCGGCGGGACAGGGGGTCCGAGCAGTACTTC. Amino acids: CASSPRRDRGSEQYF. This rearrangement joins TRBV7-2 to TRBJ2-7, with TRBD1 matching over 11 bases. The germline gives CDR1 SGHTA, CDR2 FQGNSA. The ends lost 5 bases at V and 6 bases at J; junction bases unmatched: 9. The CDR3 loop spans 15 amino acids.

This sequence joins TRBV6-5 and TRBJ1-1; D ambiguous. Trimming took off 6 bases at V and 0 bases at J, with 8 bases between the two ends. This CDR3 has 13 residues. The germline CDR1 and CDR2 sequences are MNHEY and SVGAGI. CDR3 amino acids: CASRESLNTEAFF. CDR3 in DNA: TGTGCCAGCAGGGAGAGTTTGAACACTGAAGCTTTCTTT.

The chain is built from TRBV9 and TRBJ2-7; maybe TRBD2 (6 bases). The CDR3 spans 15 residues. V lost 4 bases and J 2 bases, leaving 16 bases between the germline ends. The germline CDR1 and CDR2 sequences are SGDLS and YYNGEE. The CDR3 bases are TGTGCCAGCAGCCCCGCTGCGGGAATAGCCTACGAGCAGTACTTC. It specifies CASSPAAGIAYEQYF.

In DNA, the CDR3 is TGTGCCAGCAGGGGTCTCTCCCGGGACACTGAAGCTTTCTTT. This codes for CASRGLSRDTEAFF. The V and J genes are TRBV7-8 and TRBJ1-1; unclear D gene. V shed 6 bases and J shed 3 bases, with 14 bases lying between them. Germline V gives CDR1 SGHVS, CDR2 FQNEAQ. The CDR3 sequence is 14 residues long.

CDR3 DNA: TGCGCCAGCAGCGGGACAGGGGGGCGGACTGAAGCTTTCTTT. Translation: CASSGTGGRTEAFF. The V gene is TRBV5-1, the J gene TRBJ1-1; 11 positions match TRBD1. The V gene's germline CDR1 is SGHRS and CDR2 YFSETQ. This CDR3 is built from 14 residues. V lost 4 bases and J lost 5; bases outside the gene matches: 4.